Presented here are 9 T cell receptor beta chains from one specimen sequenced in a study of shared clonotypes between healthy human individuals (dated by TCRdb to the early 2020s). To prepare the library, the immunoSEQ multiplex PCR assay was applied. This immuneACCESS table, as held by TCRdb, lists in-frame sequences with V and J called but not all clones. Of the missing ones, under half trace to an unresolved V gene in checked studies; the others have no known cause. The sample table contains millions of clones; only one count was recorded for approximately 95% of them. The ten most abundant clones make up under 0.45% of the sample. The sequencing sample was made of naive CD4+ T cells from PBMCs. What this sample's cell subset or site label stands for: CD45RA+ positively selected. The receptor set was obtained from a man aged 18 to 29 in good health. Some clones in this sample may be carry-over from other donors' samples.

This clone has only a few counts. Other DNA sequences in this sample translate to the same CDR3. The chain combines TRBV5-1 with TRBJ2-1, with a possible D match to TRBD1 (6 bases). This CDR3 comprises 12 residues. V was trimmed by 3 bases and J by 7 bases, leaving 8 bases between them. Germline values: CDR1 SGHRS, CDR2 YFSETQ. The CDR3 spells CASSSQGNEQFF. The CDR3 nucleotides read TGCGCCAGCAGCTCGCAGGGGAATGAGCAGTTCTTC.

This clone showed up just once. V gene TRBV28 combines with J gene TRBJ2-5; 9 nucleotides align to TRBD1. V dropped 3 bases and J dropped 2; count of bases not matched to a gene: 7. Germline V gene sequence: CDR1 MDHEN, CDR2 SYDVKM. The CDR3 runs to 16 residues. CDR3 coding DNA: TGTGCCAGCAGTTTCCCTACGGGACAGGGTCAAGAGACCCAGTACTTC. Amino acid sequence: CASSFPTGQGQETQYF.

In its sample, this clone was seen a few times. The CDR3 loop is CASRPETANTGELFF. CDR3 nucleotide sequence: TGCGCCAGCAGACCGGAGACAGCGAACACCGGGGAGCTGTTTTTT. The gene calls are TRBV4-1 and TRBJ2-2, with a possible D match to TRBD1 (5 bases). Per the germline V gene, CDR1 is MGHRA and CDR2 is YSYEKL. The CDR3 consists of 15 residues. Trimming shortened V by 6 bases and J by 0 bases, and 11 bases separated the two germline ends.

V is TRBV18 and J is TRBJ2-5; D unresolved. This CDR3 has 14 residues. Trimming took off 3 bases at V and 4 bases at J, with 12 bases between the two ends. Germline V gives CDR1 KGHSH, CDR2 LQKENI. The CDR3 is CASSPQSRVETQYF. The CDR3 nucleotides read TGTGCCAGCTCACCTCAGTCTAGGGTAGAGACCCAGTACTTC.

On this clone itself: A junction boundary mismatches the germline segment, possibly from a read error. The CDR3 nucleotides read TGTGCCAGCAACCCCGGACAGGGGTACACTGAGGCTTTCTTT. Its translation: CASNPGQGYTEAFF. The V and J genes are TRBV28 and TRBJ1-1; 9 bases line up with TRBD1. The CDR3 runs 14 residues. Germline CDR1 reads MDHEN; CDR2 reads SYDVKM.

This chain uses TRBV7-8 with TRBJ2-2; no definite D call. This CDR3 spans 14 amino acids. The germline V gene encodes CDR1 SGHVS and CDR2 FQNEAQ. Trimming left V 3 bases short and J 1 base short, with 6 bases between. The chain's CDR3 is CASSFGVNTGELFF. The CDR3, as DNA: TGTGCCAGCAGCTTTGGGGTGAACACCGGGGAGCTGTTTTTT.

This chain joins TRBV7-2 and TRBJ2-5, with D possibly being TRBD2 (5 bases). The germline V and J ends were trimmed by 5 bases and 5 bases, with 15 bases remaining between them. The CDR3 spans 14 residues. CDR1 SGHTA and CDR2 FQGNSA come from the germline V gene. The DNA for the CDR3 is TGTGCCAGCAGCACCTCTAGCAGGAGGGAGACCCAGTACTTC. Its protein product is CASSTSSRRETQYF.

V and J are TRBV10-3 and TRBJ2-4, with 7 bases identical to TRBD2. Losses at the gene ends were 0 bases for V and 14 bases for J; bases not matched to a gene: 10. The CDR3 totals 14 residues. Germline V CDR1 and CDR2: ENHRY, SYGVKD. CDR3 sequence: CAISESIGGLAEYF. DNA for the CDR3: TGTGCCATCAGTGAGTCGATCGGTGGTCTAGCGGAGTACTTC.

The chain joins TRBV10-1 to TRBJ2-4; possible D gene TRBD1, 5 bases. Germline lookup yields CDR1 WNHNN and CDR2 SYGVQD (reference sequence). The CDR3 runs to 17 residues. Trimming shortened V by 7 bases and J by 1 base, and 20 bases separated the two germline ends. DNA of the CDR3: TGCGCCAGCAAACGGTCTACAGGCATTTTGGCCAAAAACATTCAGTACTTC. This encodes CASKRSTGILAKNIQYF.